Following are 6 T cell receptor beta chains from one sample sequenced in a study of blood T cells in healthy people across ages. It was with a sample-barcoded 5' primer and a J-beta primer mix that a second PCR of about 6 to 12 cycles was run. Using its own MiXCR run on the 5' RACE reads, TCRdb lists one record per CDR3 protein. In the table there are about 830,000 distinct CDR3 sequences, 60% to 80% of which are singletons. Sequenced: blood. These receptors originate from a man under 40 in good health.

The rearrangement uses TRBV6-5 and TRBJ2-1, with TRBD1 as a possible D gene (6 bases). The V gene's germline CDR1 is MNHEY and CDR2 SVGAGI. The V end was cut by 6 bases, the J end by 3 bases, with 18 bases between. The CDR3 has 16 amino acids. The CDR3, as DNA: TGTGCCAGCAGCTTCAGGGGCCAAGCCATCTACAATGAGCAGTTCTTC. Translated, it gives CASSFRGQAIYNEQFF.

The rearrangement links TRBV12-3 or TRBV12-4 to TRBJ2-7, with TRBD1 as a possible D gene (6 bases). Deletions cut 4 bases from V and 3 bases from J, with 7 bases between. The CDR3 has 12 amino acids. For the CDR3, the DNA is TGTGCCAGCAGTTGGGGACACTACGAGCAGTACTTC. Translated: CASSWGHYEQYF.

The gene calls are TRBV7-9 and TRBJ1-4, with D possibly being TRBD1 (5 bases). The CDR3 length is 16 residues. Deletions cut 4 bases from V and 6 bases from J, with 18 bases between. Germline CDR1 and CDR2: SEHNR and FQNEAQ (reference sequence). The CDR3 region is CASSSDRGREHEKLFF. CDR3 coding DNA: TGTGCCAGCAGCTCCGACCGGGGGAGGGAGCATGAAAAACTGTTTTTT. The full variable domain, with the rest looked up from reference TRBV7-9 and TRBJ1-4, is DTGVSQNPRHKITKRGQNVTFRCDPISEHNRLYWYRQTLGQGPEFLTYFQNEAQLEKSRLLSDRFSAERPKGSFSTLEIQRTEQGDSAMYLCASSSDRGREHEKLFFGSGTQLSVL.

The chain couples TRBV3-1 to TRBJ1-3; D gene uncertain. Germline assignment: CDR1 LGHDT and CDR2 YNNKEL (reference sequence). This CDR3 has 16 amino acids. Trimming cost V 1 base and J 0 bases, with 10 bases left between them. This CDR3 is CASSQGPAGSGNTIYF. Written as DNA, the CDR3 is TGTGCCAGCAGCCAAGGTCCGGCGGGCTCTGGAAACACCATATATTTT. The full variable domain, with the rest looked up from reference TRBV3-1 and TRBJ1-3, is DTAVSQTPKYLVTQMGNDKSIKCEQNLGHDTMYWYKQDSKKFLKIMFSYNNKELIINETVPNRFSPKSPDKAHLNLHINSLELGDSAVYFCASSQGPAGSGNTIYFGEGSWLTVV.

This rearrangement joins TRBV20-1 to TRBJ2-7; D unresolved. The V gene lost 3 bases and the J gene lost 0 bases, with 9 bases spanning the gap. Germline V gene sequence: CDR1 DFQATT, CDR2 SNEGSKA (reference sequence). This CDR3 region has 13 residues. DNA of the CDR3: TGCAGTGCTAGGCCTGCCGACTCCTACGAGCAGTACTTC. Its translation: CSARPADSYEQYF.

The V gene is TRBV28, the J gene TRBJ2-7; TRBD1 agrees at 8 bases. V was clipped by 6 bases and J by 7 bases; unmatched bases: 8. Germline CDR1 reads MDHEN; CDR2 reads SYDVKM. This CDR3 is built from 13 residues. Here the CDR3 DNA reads TGTGCCAGCAGAACGTCAGGGGGCGGGGAGCAGTACTTC. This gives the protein CASRTSGGGEQYF. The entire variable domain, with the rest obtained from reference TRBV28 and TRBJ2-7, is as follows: DVKVTQSSRYLVKRTGEKVFLECVQDMDHENMFWYRQDPGLGLRLIYFSYDVKMKEKGDIPEGYSVSREKKERFSLILESASTNQTSMYLCASRTSGGGEQYFGPGTRLTVT.